The clone carrying this TCR beta chain was seen repeatedly, ten times or more. The antigen remains undetermined. TCRdb ran MiXCR on the reads and lists one entry per CDR3 protein. The sample yields about 200,000 distinct CDR3 sequences, about a tenth seen once. The data belong to a study of T cell repertoires in cytomegalovirus infection. As for the study in general: From public TCR beta signatures came an indication of both CMV infection and matching HLA type.

The CDR3 is 15 amino acids. Germline CDR1 is SGHTA and CDR2 is FQGNSA. Trimming cost V 4 bases and J 6 bases; bases outside gene matches: 9. Overall study findings and caveats: The ex vivo response showed dominance by HLA-C-restricted CMV-specific TCR beta clonotypes.

Sample: PBMCs. This chain connects TRBV7-2 to TRBJ2-3; 8 positions match TRBD2. The receptor comes from a human donor in good health (CMV status not recorded). Some clones in this sample may be carry-over from other donors' samples. CDR3 nucleotides: TGTGCCAGCAGCTCCTCCGGGACTAGATCTGATACGCAGTATTTT. Translated: CASSSSGTRSDTQYF.